A single sample is the source of the 10 T cell receptor beta chains below, sequenced in a study of T cells in Graves' hyperthyroidism and ophthalmopathy. Amplification of TCR beta CDR3 regions was performed using RNA transcripts as template. Carried out on the TCR CDR3, a first-round RT-PCR used the HTBI primer set. Using its own MiXCR run on the multiplex PCR reads, TCRdb lists one record per CDR3 protein. The sample lists approximately 430,000 distinct CDR3 sequences, approximately 14% occurring once. Sequencing input: blood. Source of these receptors: a woman between 18 and 29 years old with Graves' hyperthyroidism.

With regard to this clonotype: Its ends do not fully match the called genes, so a read error is possible. CDR3 sequence: CASSLREANEKLLF. As DNA, the CDR3 is TGTGCCAGCAGCCTCAGGGAGGCTAATGAAAAACTGCTTTTT. The chain is built from TRBV7-9 and TRBJ1-4; the D gene is possibly TRBD1 (5 bases). The CDR3 totals 14 residues. Looked up from germline, CDR1 is SEHNR and CDR2 is FQNEAQ (reference sequence).

This clonotype has a count of ten or more. V usage is TRBV6-6 and J usage is TRBJ2-3, with D perhaps TRBD1 or TRBD2 (5 bases each). This CDR3 region has 15 residues. V gave up 0 bases and J gave up 5 bases, with 12 bases separating them. Germline V gene lookup returns CDR1 MNHNY and CDR2 SVGAGI (reference sequence). The CDR3 DNA reads TGTGCCAGCAGTTACTCGCCGTATGGGGGAGATACGCAGTATTTT. Translation gives CASSYSPYGGDTQYF.

This clonotype was found a few times. V is TRBV9 and J is TRBJ1-6, with D unresolved. CDR3 length: 15 residues. Trimming shortened V by 4 bases and J by 11 bases, and 19 bases separated the two germline ends. CDR1 and CDR2 from the germline V gene are SGDLS and YYNGEE. In DNA, the CDR3 is TGTGCCAGCAGCCCCCGTAGGAGTGTTGGAGCACCCCTCCACTTT. Amino acids: CASSPRRSVGAPLHF. The whole variable domain, remainder taken from reference TRBV9 and TRBJ1-6, is DSGVTQTPKHLITATGQRVTLRCSPRSGDLSVYWYQQSLDQGLQFLIQYYNGEERAKGNILERFSAQQFPDLHSELNLSSLELGDSALYFCASSPRRSVGAPLHFGNGTRLTVT.

Many counts were recorded for this clonotype. This sequence joins TRBV12-3 or TRBV12-4 and TRBJ1-5; no definite D call. This CDR3 is 11 amino acids long. With 3 bases removed from V and 11 bases from J, the gap between germline ends came to 8 bases. The CDR3 spells CASSFKGSQHF. The CDR3 DNA sequence: TGTGCCAGCAGTTTTAAGGGTTCCCAGCATTTT.

This clonotype appeared a few times. This sequence joins TRBV13 and TRBJ2-3, with 9 bases aligning to TRBD2. This CDR3 is built from 16 residues. V shed 5 bases, J shed 11 bases, and the junction held 17 bases outside the gene matches. The germline V gene encodes CDR1 PRHDT and CDR2 FYEKMQ (reference sequence). The CDR3 DNA sequence: TGTGCCAGCAGCCTCCGGAGTAGCGGGAGCGCTGGGAAGCAGTATTTT. As protein: CASSLRSSGSAGKQYF.

This clonotype appeared many times. The rearrangement links TRBV9 to TRBJ1-2; D is uncertain. V dropped 0 bases and J dropped 6 bases, with 15 bases sitting between them. The CDR3 spans 15 residues. CDR1 and CDR2 (germline): SGDLS, YYNGEE. The CDR3 DNA follows: TGTGCCAGCAGCGTAGTCTCGTCGGGGTCGGATGGCTACACCTTC. Translating gives CASSVVSSGSDGYTF. Combining the CDR3 with reference TRBV9 and TRBJ1-2 gives the whole variable domain DSGVTQTPKHLITATGQRVTLRCSPRSGDLSVYWYQQSLDQGLQFLIQYYNGEERAKGNILERFSAQQFPDLHSELNLSSLELGDSALYFCASSVVSSGSDGYTFGSGTRLTVV.

This clonotype was picked up many times. The chain carries TRBV29-1 and TRBJ2-7, with D unresolved. Trimming removed 4 bases at V and 2 bases at J, with 6 bases between. CDR1 is SQVTM and CDR2 is ANQGSEA in the germline V gene. CDR3 length equals 11 residues. The CDR3 region is CSVVAAYEQYF. CDR3 coding DNA: TGCAGCGTTGTGGCTGCCTACGAGCAGTACTTC.

This clonotype showed up many times. The chain joins TRBV12-3 or TRBV12-4 to TRBJ2-7; possibly TRBD1 for D (5 bases). V was shortened by 1 base and J by 7 bases, with 11 bases between the two germline ends. The CDR3 has 13 amino acids. CDR3 protein: CASSLGEGEEQYF. DNA of the CDR3: TGTGCCAGCAGTTTAGGTGAAGGGGAAGAGCAGTACTTC.

This clonotype was detected ten times or more. This chain connects TRBV13 to TRBJ1-1; D is unclear. Germline V gene sequence: CDR1 PRHDT, CDR2 FYEKMQ (reference sequence). The CDR3 has 13 amino acids. Trimming stripped 2 bases from V and 2 bases from J, with 6 bases between. CDR3: CASSLRPNTEAFF. CDR3 nucleotide sequence: TGTGCCAGCAGCTTACGCCCAAACACTGAAGCTTTCTTT. Full variable domain (missing parts from reference TRBV13 and TRBJ1-1): AAGVIQSPRHLIKEKRETATLKCYPIPRHDTVYWYQQGPGQDPQFLISFYEKMQSDKGSIPDRFSAQQFSDYHSELNMSSLELGDSALYFCASSLRPNTEAFFGQGTRLTVV.

In this sample, this clonotype turned up many times. V usage is TRBV10-3 and J usage is TRBJ1-2, with 8 positions matching TRBD1. The CDR3 is 16 residues long. Germline CDR1 ENHRY, CDR2 SYGVKD. After removal of 3 bases from V and 2 bases from J, the junction contained 8 bases not matched to a gene. CDR3 region: CAISDPNGQGNYGYTF. The DNA for the CDR3 is TGTGCCATCAGTGATCCAAACGGACAGGGCAACTATGGCTACACCTTC.